The 9 T cell receptor beta chains presented below share a single source sample, sequenced in a study of cytomegalovirus exposure and HLA in healthy donors. It was with 60 Vbeta and 13 Jbeta primers that the PCR ran. The method was immunoSEQ multiplex PCR; TCRdb's version includes in-frame clones alone and lacks a portion of them. This table has 130,000 or so clones, about 69% appearing once. Sequenced: PBMCs. These TCRs come from a man aged 30 to 39 in good health and CMV-seronegative.

The chain recombines TRBV18 with TRBJ2-5; D may be TRBD1 (6 bases). The germline CDR1 and CDR2 sequences are KGHSH and LQKENI. The CDR3 has 14 residues. Trimming took off 7 bases at V and 2 bases at J, with 14 bases between the two ends. CDR3 region: CASCGPTGQETQYF. The CDR3 nucleotides read TGTGCCAGCTGCGGACCAACAGGGCAAGAGACCCAGTACTTC.

The chain couples TRBV4-3 to TRBJ2-1, with 7 bases that match TRBD2. The CDR3 runs 14 residues. V lost 4 bases and J lost 8; bases outside the gene matches: 8. CDR1 and CDR2 (germline): LGHNA, YSLEER. CDR3 sequence: CASSPGVAGDEQFF. The CDR3 DNA reads TGCGCCAGCAGCCCGGGGGTTGCGGGAGATGAGCAGTTCTTC.

DNA of the CDR3: TGTGCCAGCAGTTTAGGGACAGCTGGAAACACCATATATTTT. Its protein is CASSLGTAGNTIYF. This chain links TRBV28 with TRBJ1-3; 7 bases match TRBD1. CDR1 and CDR2 from the germline V gene are MDHEN and SYDVKM. The CDR3 consists of 14 residues. With V trimmed by 2 bases and J by 2 bases, 0 bases remained unmatched.

This sequence joins TRBV4-1 and TRBJ2-2; TRBD1 might be the D (6 bases). The V end lost 0 bases, the J end lost 4 bases, and 12 bases lay between the germline ends. The CDR3 runs 16 residues. Germline V lookup: CDR1 MGHRA, CDR2 YSYEKL. The CDR3 coding sequence is TGCGCCAGCAGCCAAGAGGGCAGGGGTTCCACCGGGGAGCTGTTTTTT. It encodes CASSQEGRGSTGELFF.

This clone was found once. This chain joins TRBV7-2 and TRBJ2-3; maybe TRBD2 (5 bases). Germline lookup yields CDR1 SGHTA and CDR2 FQGNSA. The CDR3 extends over 14 amino acids. V was shortened by 7 bases and J by 2 bases, with 13 bases between the two germline ends. Here the CDR3 reads CASTGLRATDTQYF. The CDR3 coding sequence is TGTGCCAGCACCGGACTGAGGGCCACAGATACGCAGTATTTT. The full variable domain, its missing parts supplied by reference TRBV7-2 and TRBJ2-3, is GAGVSQSPSNKVTEKGKDVELRCDPISGHTALYWYRQSLGQGLEFLIYFQGNSAPDKSGLPSDRFSAERTGGSVSTLTIQRTQQEDSAVYLCASTGLRATDTQYFGPGTRLTVL.

This clone was picked up one time. This chain joins TRBV6-1 and TRBJ1-2, with 9 bases identical to TRBD1. This CDR3 comprises 13 residues. Germline trimming cut 7 bases from V and 6 bases from J; bases unmatched to any gene: 6. Germline V gene sequence: CDR1 MNHNS, CDR2 SASEGT. DNA of the CDR3: TGTGCCAGCAACCTCAGACAGGGGGATGGCTACACCTTC. Its protein product is CASNLRQGDGYTF.

This clone was counted between two and nine times. The V call is TRBV21-1, the J call TRBJ1-1. TRBV21-1 is deemed a pseudogene. This CDR3 has 13 residues. In DNA, the CDR3 is TGTGCCAGCAGCAAAGTTCCTTTTAGAGAAGCTTTCTTT. This sequence encodes CASSKVPFREAFF.

V gene TRBV5-4 combines with J gene TRBJ1-2; possibly TRBD1 for D (5 bases). This CDR3 has 14 residues. V was pared by 0 bases and J by 7 bases, with 13 bases between. The germline gives CDR1 SGHNT, CDR2 YYREEE (reference sequence). The CDR3 coding sequence is TGTGCCAGCAGCTTGGGCCGGGGGGAGGGTGGCTACACCTTC. Translation gives CASSLGRGEGGYTF.

The sample holds one count of this clone. The chain has TRBV15 and TRBJ2-7; possible D gene TRBD1, 6 bases. The CDR3 loop spans 16 amino acids. The germline V and J ends were trimmed by 0 bases and 2 bases, with 14 bases remaining between them. CDR1 LNHNV and CDR2 YYDKDF come from the germline V gene (reference sequence). CDR3 region: CATSRDTGTKAYEQYF. The CDR3 DNA follows: TGTGCCACCAGCAGAGATACAGGGACCAAAGCCTACGAGCAGTACTTC.